This entry lists 23 T cell receptor beta chains sequenced from one sample in a study of blood T cell repertoires in COVID-19. The method was immunoSEQ multiplex PCR; TCRdb's version includes in-frame clones alone and lacks a portion of them. The repertoire holds more than 95,000 clones, about 74% seen once, with 4.5% to 6% in the top ten. Sequencing input: peripheral blood. All receptors derive from a man older than 75 with COVID-19, enrolled during active disease.

The chain joins TRBV9 to TRBJ2-3; D uncertain. Germline V gene lookup returns CDR1 SGDLS and CDR2 YYNGEE. The CDR3 has 14 residues. The ends were cut back, 2 bases at V and 6 bases at J, with 13 bases in the middle. CDR3 nucleotides: TGTGCCAGCAGCGTGCTATTATCCCCTGATACGCAGTATTTT. Translating gives CASSVLLSPDTQYF.

This clone was detected only once. The genes are TRBV27 and TRBJ2-2, with unresolved D. The germline V and J ends were trimmed by 6 bases and 5 bases, with 10 bases remaining between them. The CDR3 totals 13 residues. CDR1 and CDR2 (germline): MNHEY, SMNVEV (reference sequence). As DNA, the CDR3 is TGTGCCAGCAGCCCTTTCCTTACCGGGGAGCTGTTTTTT. Translated: CASSPFLTGELFF.

This clone was picked up many times. The V call is TRBV10-1, the J call TRBJ2-7, with 9 bases identical to TRBD2. The CDR3 runs to 16 residues. V lost 0 bases to trimming and J lost 3 bases; unmatched junction nucleotides: 6. The V gene's germline CDR1 is WNHNN and CDR2 SYGVQD (reference sequence). The CDR3 loop is CASSESKAGGYYEQYF. The CDR3 nucleotides read TGCGCCAGCAGTGAGTCGAAAGCGGGAGGATACTACGAGCAGTACTTC.

The chain recombines TRBV20-1 with TRBJ1-4, with D possibly matching TRBD1 (5 bases). CDR1 and CDR2 from the germline V gene are DFQATT and SNEGSKA (reference sequence). The CDR3 spans 14 residues. V was clipped by 3 bases and J by 7 bases, with 15 bases between them. The DNA of the CDR3 is TGCAGTGCTAGTCAGTCGGCCAGGGTTGAAAAACTGTTTTTT. Its translation: CSASQSARVEKLFF.

This clone was counted ten times or more. J is TRBJ2-7 and V is TRBV27, with 13 nucleotides matching TRBD2. This CDR3 is 15 amino acids long. Germline V CDR1 and CDR2: MNHEY, SMNVEV (reference sequence). The V and J ends lost 6 bases and 3 bases, in that order; junction bases with no gene match: 5. The CDR3 DNA is TGTGCCAGCAGCCCGAGGACTAGCGGGAGCTACGAGCAGTACTTC. Translating gives CASSPRTSGSYEQYF.

The chain couples TRBV28 to TRBJ2-7, with TRBD2 matching 12 bases. CDR1 is MDHEN, CDR2 SYDVKM, per germline. The CDR3 is made up of 15 amino acids. V shed 6 bases and J 3 bases; nucleotides not matched to a gene: 6. The CDR3 here is CASSLGLAGIYEQYF. The CDR3 nucleotides read TGTGCCAGCAGCCTTGGACTAGCGGGAATCTACGAGCAGTACTTC.

The rearrangement links TRBV2 to TRBJ2-5; a possible D gene is TRBD1 (5 bases). The V gene's germline CDR1 is SNHLY and CDR2 FYNNEI. The CDR3 covers 13 residues. With 4 bases removed from V and 4 bases from J, the gap between germline ends came to 10 bases. The CDR3: CASSVGQGETQYF. Here the CDR3 DNA reads TGTGCCAGCAGTGTCGGCCAGGGAGAGACCCAGTACTTC.

The V and J genes are TRBV10-2 and TRBJ1-5; perhaps TRBD1 as D (5 bases). Trimming pared 0 bases from V and 0 bases from J, leaving 9 bases between. Germline values: CDR1 WSHSY, CDR2 SAAADI. The CDR3 extends over 16 amino acids. As DNA, the CDR3 is TGCGCCAGCAGTGAGTCGCAGGGTAGTAGCAATCAGCCCCAGCATTTT. Translating it yields CASSESQGSSNQPQHF.

This clone has only one observation. The chain links TRBV9 to TRBJ2-3; 7 bases fit TRBD2. From germline, CDR1 is SGDLS and CDR2 YYNGEE. The CDR3 contains 15 residues. J lost 2 bases, V lost 4 bases, and 7 bases had no gene match. For the CDR3, the DNA is TGTGCCAGCAGCCCGAAGGGACTATACACAGATACGCAGTATTTT. It codes for CASSPKGLYTDTQYF.

This sequence joins TRBV9 and TRBJ2-3; 11 nucleotides line up with TRBD2. Germline V gene sequence: CDR1 SGDLS, CDR2 YYNGEE. V lost 3 bases, J lost 4 bases, and 4 bases stayed unmatched. The CDR3 has 15 residues. As DNA, the CDR3 is TGTGCCAGCAGCGCTAGCGGGAGGTTACCAGATACGCAGTATTTT. It codes for CASSASGRLPDTQYF. The whole variable domain, remainder taken from reference TRBV9 and TRBJ2-3, is DSGVTQTPKHLITATGQRVTLRCSPRSGDLSVYWYQQSLDQGLQFLIQYYNGEERAKGNILERFSAQQFPDLHSELNLSSLELGDSALYFCASSASGRLPDTQYFGPGTRLTVL.

The chain is built from TRBV3-1 (or the pseudogene TRBV3-2) and TRBJ1-1; D call uncertain. In germline, CDR1 is LGHDT, CDR2 YNNKEL (reference sequence). CDR3 length: 14 residues. Trimming stripped 2 bases from V and 2 bases from J, with 9 bases between. The CDR3 sequence is CASSQIAANTEAFF. CDR3 DNA sequence: TGTGCCAGCAGCCAAATAGCGGCCAACACTGAAGCTTTCTTT.

The J gene is TRBJ1-3, the V gene TRBV5-4; D perhaps matches TRBD1 (5 bases). Trimming pared 3 bases from V and 0 bases from J, leaving 13 bases between. Looked up from germline, CDR1 is SGHNT and CDR2 is YYREEE (reference sequence). The CDR3 length is 16 residues. The CDR3 sequence is CASSWGQGLSGNTIYF. The CDR3 DNA reads TGTGCCAGCAGCTGGGGCCAGGGCCTCTCTGGAAACACCATATATTTT.

This chain connects TRBV18 to TRBJ1-5; TRBD1 agrees at 7 bases. Germline loops: CDR1 KGHSH, CDR2 LQKENI. The CDR3 is 15 amino acids. The ends lost 1 base at V and 8 bases at J; junction bases unmatched: 8. CDR3 sequence (DNA): TGTGCCAGCTCACCACGATCAGGGGGGATCGAGCCCCAGCATTTT. It encodes CASSPRSGGIEPQHF.

The count of this clone is one. V gene TRBV11-3 combines with J gene TRBJ2-7, with TRBD1 as a possible D gene (6 bases). With 5 bases removed from V and 3 bases from J, the gap between germline ends came to 11 bases. CDR3 length equals 13 residues. Germline V gene lookup returns CDR1 SGHNT and CDR2 YENEEA. CDR3 sequence: CASSPQGGYEQYF. CDR3 in DNA: TGTGCCAGCAGCCCACAGGGTGGCTACGAGCAGTACTTC.

The V call is TRBV24-1, the J call TRBJ2-3; possible D gene TRBD2, 6 bases. The CDR3 is 15 amino acids. The germline V gene encodes CDR1 KGHDR and CDR2 SFDVKD. V lost 9 bases to trimming and J lost 0 bases, with 15 bases between them. CDR3 nucleotides: TGTGCCACCGGCCATCTAGCGCCTAGCACAGATACGCAGTATTTT. Residues: CATGHLAPSTDTQYF.

This chain connects TRBV4-2 to TRBJ2-2, with 10 positions matching TRBD1. The V gene end was trimmed by 4 bases and the J gene end by 3 bases; junction bases not matched to a gene: 2. The CDR3 runs 15 residues. Germline assignment: CDR1 LGHNA and CDR2 YNFKEQ. The CDR3 DNA reads TGTGCCAGCAGCCGGGGACAGGGGTACACCGGGGAGCTGTTTTTT. This gives the protein CASSRGQGYTGELFF.

The chain uses TRBV7-2 and TRBJ2-7; 7 bases align to TRBD1. From germline, CDR1 is SGHTA and CDR2 FQGNSA. There are 15 residues in the CDR3. The V segment lost 1 base and the J segment 4 bases; nucleotides outside the gene matches: 7. The chain's CDR3 is CASSLVVDRTYEQYF. DNA for the CDR3: TGTGCCAGCAGCTTAGTCGTGGACAGGACTTACGAGCAGTACTTC. The variable domain in full, with the rest retrieved from reference TRBV7-2 and TRBJ2-7, is GAGVSQSPSNKVTEKGKDVELRCDPISGHTALYWYRQSLGQGLEFLIYFQGNSAPDKSGLPSDRFSAERTGGSVSTLTIQRTQQEDSAVYLCASSLVVDRTYEQYFGPGTRLTVT.

This clone was detected ten times or more. The rearrangement joins TRBV19 to TRBJ1-5; tentative D call: TRBD1 (5 bases). V lost 5 bases, J lost 4 bases, and 12 bases lay in between. This CDR3 comprises 14 residues. Looked up from germline, CDR1 is LNHDA and CDR2 is SQIVND (reference sequence). The CDR3 region is CASSGAVLNQPQHF. CDR3 coding DNA: TGTGCCAGTAGTGGGGCAGTCCTAAATCAGCCCCAGCATTTT.

This chain links TRBV6-5 with TRBJ2-7, with TRBD2 as a possible D gene (6 bases). Trimming left V 0 bases short and J 7 bases short, with 16 bases between. Germline V gene lookup returns CDR1 MNHEY and CDR2 SVGAGI. CDR3 length: 15 residues. As DNA, the CDR3 is TGTGCCAGCAGTTACTCTGGTAGCGGTTCTTGGGAGCAGTACTTC. Residues: CASSYSGSGSWEQYF.

The rearrangement joins TRBV19 to TRBJ1-3; D gene ambiguous. The germline gives CDR1 LNHDA, CDR2 SQIVND (reference sequence). The CDR3 contains 13 residues. The V end was cut by 8 bases, the J end by 0 bases, with 8 bases between. The CDR3 reads CASLTTSGNTIYF. CDR3 sequence (DNA): TGTGCCAGTCTGACAACCTCTGGAAACACCATATATTTT. Based on the CDR3 plus reference TRBV19 and TRBJ1-3, the full variable domain is DGGITQSPKYLFRKEGQNVTLSCEQNLNHDAMYWYRQDPGQGLRLIYYSQIVNDFQKGDIAEGYSVSREKKESFPLTVTSAQKNPTAFYLCASLTTSGNTIYFGEGSWLTVV.

V and J are TRBV4-2 and TRBJ1-4; tentatively, D is TRBD1 (5 bases). The CDR3 sequence is 16 residues long. CDR1 is LGHNA and CDR2 is YNFKEQ in the germline V gene. The V end lost 1 base, the J end lost 8 bases, and 17 bases lay between the germline ends. The CDR3 spells CASSQVSTANREKLFF. CDR3 sequence (DNA): TGTGCCAGCAGCCAAGTCAGTACAGCTAACAGGGAAAAACTGTTTTTT.

The chain uses TRBV7-2 and TRBJ2-7, with D maybe TRBD1 (5 bases). Per germline, CDR1 SGHTA and CDR2 FQGNSA. V was clipped by 1 base and J by 7 bases, with 14 bases between them. CDR3 length: 14 residues. The CDR3 reads CASSLGGSGREQYF. DNA for the CDR3: TGTGCCAGCAGCTTAGGTGGGTCAGGGCGAGAGCAGTACTTC.

J is TRBJ2-1 and V is TRBV5-4; TRBD1 matches 9 bases. The V and J ends lost 4 bases and 5 bases, in that order; junction bases with no gene match: 4. Germline values: CDR1 SGHNT, CDR2 YYREEE (reference sequence). The CDR3 is 14 amino acids. The CDR3 is CASSGDRVNNEQFF. Written as DNA, the CDR3 is TGTGCCAGCAGCGGGGACAGGGTTAACAATGAGCAGTTCTTC.